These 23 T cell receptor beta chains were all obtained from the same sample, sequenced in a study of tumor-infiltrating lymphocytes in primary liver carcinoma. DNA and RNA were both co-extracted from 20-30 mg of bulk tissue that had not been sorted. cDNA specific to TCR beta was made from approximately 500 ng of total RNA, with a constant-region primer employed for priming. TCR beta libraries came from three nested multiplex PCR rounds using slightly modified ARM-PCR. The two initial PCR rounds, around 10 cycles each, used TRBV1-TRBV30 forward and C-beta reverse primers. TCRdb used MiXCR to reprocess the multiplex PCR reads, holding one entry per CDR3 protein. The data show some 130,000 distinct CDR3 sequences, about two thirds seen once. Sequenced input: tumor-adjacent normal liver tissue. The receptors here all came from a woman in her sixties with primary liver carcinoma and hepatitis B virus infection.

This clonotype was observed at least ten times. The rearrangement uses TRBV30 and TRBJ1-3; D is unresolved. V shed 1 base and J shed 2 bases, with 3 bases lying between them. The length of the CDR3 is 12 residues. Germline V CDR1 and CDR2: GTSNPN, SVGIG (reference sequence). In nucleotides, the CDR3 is TGTGCCTGGAGTGCGACTGGAAACACCATATATTTT. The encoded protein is CAWSATGNTIYF.

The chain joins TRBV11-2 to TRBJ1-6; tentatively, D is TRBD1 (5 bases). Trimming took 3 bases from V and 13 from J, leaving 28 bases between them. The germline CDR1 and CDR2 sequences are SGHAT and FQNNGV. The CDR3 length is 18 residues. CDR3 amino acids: CASSFVEWGGRDYSPLHF. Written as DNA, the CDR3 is TGTGCCAGCAGCTTTGTTGAATGGGGCGGAAGAGATTACTCGCCCCTCCACTTT.

The CDR3 sequence: CASSLARVGRGYEQYF. CDR3 DNA sequence: TGTGCCAGCAGCTTAGCGAGGGTCGGCCGTGGATACGAGCAGTACTTC. The chain joins TRBV11-2 to TRBJ2-7; D possibly corresponds to TRBD2 (5 bases). V lost 1 base, J lost 4 bases, and 17 bases lay in between. Germline-derived CDR1 and CDR2 are SGHAT and FQNNGV. The CDR3 contains 16 residues. The whole variable domain, remainder taken from reference TRBV11-2 and TRBJ2-7, is EAGVAQSPRYKIIEKRQSVAFWCNPISGHATLYWYQQILGQGPKLLIQFQNNGVVDDSQLPKDRFSAERLKGVDSTLKIQPAKLEDSAVYLCASSLARVGRGYEQYFGPGTRLTVT.

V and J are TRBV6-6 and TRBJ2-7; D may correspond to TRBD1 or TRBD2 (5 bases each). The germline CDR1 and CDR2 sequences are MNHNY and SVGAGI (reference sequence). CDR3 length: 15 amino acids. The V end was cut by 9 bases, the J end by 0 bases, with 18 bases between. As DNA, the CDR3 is TGTGCCAGTAGGTGGGACCCCCCGGTCTCCTACGAGCAGTACTTC. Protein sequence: CASRWDPPVSYEQYF.

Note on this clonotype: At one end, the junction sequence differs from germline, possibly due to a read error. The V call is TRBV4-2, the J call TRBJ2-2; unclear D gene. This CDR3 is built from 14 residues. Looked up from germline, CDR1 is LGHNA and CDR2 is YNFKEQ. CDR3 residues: CATSQGLHTRELFF. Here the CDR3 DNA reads TGTGCCACCAGCCAAGGGCTCCACACCAGGGAGCTGTTTTTT.

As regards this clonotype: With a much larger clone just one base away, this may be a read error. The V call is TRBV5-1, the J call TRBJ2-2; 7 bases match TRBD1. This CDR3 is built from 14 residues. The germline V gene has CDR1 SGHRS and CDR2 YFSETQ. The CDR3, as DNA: TGCACCAGCAGCTCCGCAGGGGGCACCGGGGAGCTGTTTTTT. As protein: CTSSSAGGTGELFF. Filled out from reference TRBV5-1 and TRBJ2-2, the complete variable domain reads KAGVTQTPRYLIKTRGQQVTLSCSPISGHRSVSWYQQTPGQGLQFLFEYFSETQRNKGNFPGRFSGRQFSNSRSEMNVSTLELGDSALYLCTSSSAGGTGELFFGEGSRLTVL.

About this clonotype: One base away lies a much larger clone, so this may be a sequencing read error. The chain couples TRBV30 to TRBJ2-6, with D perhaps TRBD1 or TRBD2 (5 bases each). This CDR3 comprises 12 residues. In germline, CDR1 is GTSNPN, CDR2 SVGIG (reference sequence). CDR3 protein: CAAGSGANLLTF. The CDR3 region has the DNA TGTGCAGCTGGGAGTGGGGCCAACCTCCTGACTTTC.

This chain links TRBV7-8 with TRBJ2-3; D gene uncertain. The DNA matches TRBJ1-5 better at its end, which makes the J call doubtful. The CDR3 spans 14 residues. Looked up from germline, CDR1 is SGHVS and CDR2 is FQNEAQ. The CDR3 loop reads CASTPSAGADTQHF. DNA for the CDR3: TGTGCCAGCACCCCTAGTGCTGGCGCAGATACGCAGCATTTT.

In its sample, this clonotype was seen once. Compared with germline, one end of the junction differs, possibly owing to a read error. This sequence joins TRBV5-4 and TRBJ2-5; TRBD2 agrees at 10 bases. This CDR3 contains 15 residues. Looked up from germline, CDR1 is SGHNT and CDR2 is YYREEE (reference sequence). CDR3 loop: CASSPGLARGETKYF. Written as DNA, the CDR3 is TGTGCCAGCAGCCCGGGACTAGCGAGGGGAGAGACCAAGTACTTC.

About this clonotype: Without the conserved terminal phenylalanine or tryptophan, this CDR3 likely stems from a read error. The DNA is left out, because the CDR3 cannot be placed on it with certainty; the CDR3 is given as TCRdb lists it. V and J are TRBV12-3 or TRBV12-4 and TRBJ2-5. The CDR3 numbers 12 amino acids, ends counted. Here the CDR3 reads CASSLPQETQHY.

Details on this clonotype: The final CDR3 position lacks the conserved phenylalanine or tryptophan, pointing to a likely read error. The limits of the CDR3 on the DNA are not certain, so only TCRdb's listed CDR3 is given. Here the CDR3 reads CASSPASSLEY. The rearrangement joins TRBV11-2 to TRBJ2-7; TRBD2 is taken as the D call from the table, unchecked against the DNA. Including both end residues, the CDR3 is 11 amino acids long. Germline lookup yields CDR1 SGHAT and CDR2 FQNNGV.

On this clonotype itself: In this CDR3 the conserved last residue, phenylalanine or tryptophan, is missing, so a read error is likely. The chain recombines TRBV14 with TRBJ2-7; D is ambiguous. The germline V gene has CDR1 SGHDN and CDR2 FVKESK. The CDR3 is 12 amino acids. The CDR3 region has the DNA TGCACCAACAGCTTAACCTGGGACGAGCAGTACTTA. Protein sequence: CTNSLTWDEQYL.

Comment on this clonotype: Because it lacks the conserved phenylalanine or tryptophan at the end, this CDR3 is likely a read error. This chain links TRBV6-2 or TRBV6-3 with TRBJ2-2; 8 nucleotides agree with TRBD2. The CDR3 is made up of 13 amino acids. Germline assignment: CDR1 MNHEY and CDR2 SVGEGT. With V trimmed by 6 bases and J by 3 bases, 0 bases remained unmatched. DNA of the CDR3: TGTGCCAGCAGACTAGCGGACACCGGGGAGCTGTTTTAT. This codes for CASRLADTGELFY.

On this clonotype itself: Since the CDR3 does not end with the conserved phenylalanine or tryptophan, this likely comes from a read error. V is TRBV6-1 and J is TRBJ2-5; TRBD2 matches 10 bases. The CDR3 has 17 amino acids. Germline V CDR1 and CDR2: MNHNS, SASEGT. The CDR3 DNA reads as TGTGCCAGTAGTGTTCGAGCGGGAGGGCTAGGCTTGGAGACCCAGTACTCC. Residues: CASSVRAGGLGLETQYS.

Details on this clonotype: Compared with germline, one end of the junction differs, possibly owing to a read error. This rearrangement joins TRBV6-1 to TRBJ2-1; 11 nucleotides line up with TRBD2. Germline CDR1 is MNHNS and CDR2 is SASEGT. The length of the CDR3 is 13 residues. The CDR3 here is CTSGGTSGSEKFF. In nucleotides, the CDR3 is TGTACCAGCGGCGGGACTAGCGGTAGTGAGAAGTTCTTC.

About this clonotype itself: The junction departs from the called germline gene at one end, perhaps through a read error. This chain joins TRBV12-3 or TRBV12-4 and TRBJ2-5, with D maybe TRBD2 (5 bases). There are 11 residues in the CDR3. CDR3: CASSTREIQYF. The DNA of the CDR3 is TGTGCCAGCAGTACAAGGGAGATCCAGTACTTC.

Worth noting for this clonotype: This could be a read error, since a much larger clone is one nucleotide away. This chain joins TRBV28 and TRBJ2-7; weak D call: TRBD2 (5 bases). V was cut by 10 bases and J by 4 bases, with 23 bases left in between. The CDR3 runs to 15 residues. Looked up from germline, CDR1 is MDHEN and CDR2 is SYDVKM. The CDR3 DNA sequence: TGTGCCAACAGCCGCCCCTCCCGGCGGAGGTACGAGCAGTACTTC. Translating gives CANSRPSRRRYEQYF.

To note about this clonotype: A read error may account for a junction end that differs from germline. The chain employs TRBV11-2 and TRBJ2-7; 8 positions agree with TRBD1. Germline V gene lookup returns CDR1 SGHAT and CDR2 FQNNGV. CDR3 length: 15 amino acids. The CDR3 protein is CASSLPGQEGYEQYF. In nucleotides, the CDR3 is TGTGCCAGCAGCCTACCGGGACAGGAGGGGTACGAGCAATACTTC.

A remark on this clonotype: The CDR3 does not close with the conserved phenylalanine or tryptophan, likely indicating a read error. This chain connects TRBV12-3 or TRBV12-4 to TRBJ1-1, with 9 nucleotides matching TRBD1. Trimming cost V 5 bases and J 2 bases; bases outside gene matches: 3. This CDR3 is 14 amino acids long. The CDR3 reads CASSPGQGNTEAFY. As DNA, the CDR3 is TGTGCCAGCAGTCCGGGACAGGGAAACACTGAAGCTTTCTAT.

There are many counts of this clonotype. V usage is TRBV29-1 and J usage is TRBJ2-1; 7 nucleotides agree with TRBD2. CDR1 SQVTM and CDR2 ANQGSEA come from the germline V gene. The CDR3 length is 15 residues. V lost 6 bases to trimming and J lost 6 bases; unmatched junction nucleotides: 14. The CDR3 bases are TGCAGCGTCGGCAGCCTCGCGGGAGCCGGCAATGAGCAGTTCTTC. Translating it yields CSVGSLAGAGNEQFF.

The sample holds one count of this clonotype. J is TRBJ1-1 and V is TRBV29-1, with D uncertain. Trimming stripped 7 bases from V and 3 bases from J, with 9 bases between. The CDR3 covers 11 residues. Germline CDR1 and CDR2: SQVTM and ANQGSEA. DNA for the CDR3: TGCAGCGCCCCTATTTACACTGAAGCTTTCTTT. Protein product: CSAPIYTEAFF.

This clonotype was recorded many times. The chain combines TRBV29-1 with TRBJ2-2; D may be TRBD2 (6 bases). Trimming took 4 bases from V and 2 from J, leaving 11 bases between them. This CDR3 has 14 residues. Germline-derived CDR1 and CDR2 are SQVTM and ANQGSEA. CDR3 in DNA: TGCAGCGTTGGGGGGACTGATAACACCGGGGAGCTGTTTTTT. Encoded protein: CSVGGTDNTGELFF.

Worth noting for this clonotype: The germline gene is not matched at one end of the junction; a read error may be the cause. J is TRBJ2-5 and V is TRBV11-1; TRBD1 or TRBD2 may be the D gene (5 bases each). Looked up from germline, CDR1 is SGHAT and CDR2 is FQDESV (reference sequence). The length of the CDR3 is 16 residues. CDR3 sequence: CASSLGPGYLGETQYF. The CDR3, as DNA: TGTGCCAGCAGCTTAGGGCCGGGGTACCTAGGGGAGACACAGTATTTC.